The present T cell receptor beta chain was sequenced within a study of T cell changes during pregnancy in multiple sclerosis. The V gene lost 0 bases and the J gene lost 1 base, with 4 bases spanning the gap. The CDR3 spans 13 residues. The germline CDR1 and CDR2 sequences are SGHRS and YFSETQ. Profiling relied on immunoSEQ multiplex PCR, and the TCRdb table lists in-frame clones only, not all of them. Of around 40,000 clones in the sample, 91% were seen once. The V and J genes are TRBV5-1 and TRBJ1-1; D unresolved. The sample in question was CD4+ T cells from peripheral blood mononuclear cells, obtained in the third trimester of pregnancy. The source of this sequence is a female donor in good health, enrolled as a control in a pregnancy study. The DNA of the CDR3 is TGCGCCAGCAGCTTGGACTCGAACACTGAAGCTTTCTTT. Amino acid sequence: CASSLDSNTEAFF.